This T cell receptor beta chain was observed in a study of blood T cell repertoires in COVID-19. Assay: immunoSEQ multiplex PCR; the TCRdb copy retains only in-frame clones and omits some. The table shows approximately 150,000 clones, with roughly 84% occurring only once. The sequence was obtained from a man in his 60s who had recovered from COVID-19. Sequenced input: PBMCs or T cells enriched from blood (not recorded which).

This CDR3 is CASSPPLLGTRGYTF. The CDR3 DNA sequence: TGCGCCAGCAGCCCGCCCTTGTTGGGAACTAGGGGCTACACCTTC. The rearrangement joins TRBV5-1 to TRBJ1-2; unclear D gene. Between the trimmed V and J ends, which lost 4 bases and 8 bases, there was a span of 21 bases. The germline gives CDR1 SGHRS, CDR2 YFSETQ. This CDR3 spans 15 amino acids.